The 12 T cell receptor beta chains given below trace back to one sample, sequenced in a study of regulatory T cells in long-lasting Graves disease. Described time point: newly diagnosed GD, antithyroid drugs for less than 3 months. The authors made the TCR library using RNA they extracted from PBMCs. Building of the TCR beta libraries involved iRepertoire HTBI primers and Arm-PCR of CDR3 regions. TCRdb used MiXCR to reprocess the multiplex PCR reads, holding one entry per CDR3 protein. The profile shows 250,000 to 300,000 distinct CDR3 sequences, approximately 18% of them singletons. These sequences were also reported in another study, on T cells in Graves' hyperthyroidism and ophthalmopathy.

The starting material was peripheral blood mononuclear cells (PBMCs), obtained at new diagnosis, from a patient treated with antithyroid drugs. These receptors came from a woman aged 25-40 years with Graves disease.

This clonotype was detected ten times or more. V and J are TRBV11-2 and TRBJ1-6; TRBD1 aligns across 7 bases. Unmatched junction bases numbered 9, after V lost 4 bases and J lost 15 bases. The germline gives CDR1 SGHAT, CDR2 FQNNGV. The CDR3 totals 13 residues. The CDR3 DNA sequence: TGTGCCAGCAGCTCCTACCAACAGGGGTTCCTCCACTTT. It codes for CASSSYQQGFLHF.

This clonotype was detected ten times or more. V is TRBV2 and J is TRBJ1-2; perhaps TRBD1 as D (6 bases). The V and J ends lost 6 bases and 4 bases respectively, with 12 bases between them. The CDR3 has 13 amino acids. Germline lookup yields CDR1 SNHLY and CDR2 FYNNEI. CDR3 nucleotides: TGTGCCAGCAGGAGCGGACAGCCCTATGGCTACACCTTC. Encoded protein: CASRSGQPYGYTF. Filled out from reference TRBV2 and TRBJ1-2, the complete variable domain reads EPEVTQTPSHQVTQMGQEVILRCVPISNHLYFYWYRQILGQKVEFLVSFYNNEISEKSEIFDDQFSVERPDGSNFTLKIRSTKLEDSAMYFCASRSGQPYGYTFGSGTRLTVV.

This clonotype was seen many times. The chain employs TRBV5-1 and TRBJ2-3; possibly TRBD2 for D (5 bases). CDR3 size: 15 residues. The germline V gene encodes CDR1 SGHRS and CDR2 YFSETQ. V lost 4 bases and J 2 bases, leaving 14 bases between the germline ends. The CDR3 loop is CASSLELEYTDTQYF. The CDR3 DNA sequence: TGCGCCAGCAGCCTGGAACTAGAGTACACAGATACGCAGTATTTT.

This clonotype has ten or more counts. The CDR3 reads CAIRQGARTEAFF. The DNA for the CDR3 is TGTGCCATCAGACAGGGGGCGCGTACTGAAGCTTTCTTT. The gene calls are TRBV10-3 and TRBJ1-1; 9 bases line up with TRBD1. Germline loops: CDR1 ENHRY, CDR2 SYGVKD. V gave up 6 bases and J gave up 5 bases; unmatched junction bases: 4. The CDR3 contains 13 residues.

The chain's CDR3 is CASSAYSGGVETQYF. CDR3 nucleotide sequence: TGTGCCAGCAGCGCCTATAGCGGGGGGGTAGAGACCCAGTACTTC. The V call is TRBV9, the J call TRBJ2-5; 11 bases map to TRBD2. This CDR3 is 15 amino acids long. J lost 4 bases, V lost 3 bases, and 5 bases had no gene match. The germline CDR1 and CDR2 sequences are SGDLS and YYNGEE.

This clonotype appeared a single time. CDR3 nucleotides: TGCAGTGCCCGGGACAGTCGATCTTATGGCTACACCTTC. This translates into CSARDSRSYGYTF. The chain is built from TRBV20-1 and TRBJ1-2, with 7 bases aligning to TRBD1. The V gene end was trimmed by 6 bases and the J gene end by 5 bases; junction bases not matched to a gene: 9. Germline V gene data show CDR1 as DFQATT and CDR2 as SNEGSKA (reference sequence). The CDR3 has 13 amino acids.

The chain combines TRBV12-5 with TRBJ1-5; no definite D call. Germline V gene lookup returns CDR1 LGHNT and CDR2 FRNRAP. Trimming removed 3 bases at V and 0 bases at J, with 12 bases between. CDR3 size: 16 residues. CDR3 amino acids: CASGLMSGLSNQPQHF. As DNA, the CDR3 is TGTGCTAGTGGTTTAATGTCCGGTCTTAGCAATCAGCCCCAGCATTTT. Looking up the rest from reference TRBV12-5 and TRBJ1-5 gives the full variable domain: DARVTQTPRHKVTEMGQEVTMRCQPILGHNTVFWYRQTMMQGLELLAYFRNRAPLDDSGMPKDRFSAEMPDATLATLKIQPSEPRDSAVYFCASGLMSGLSNQPQHFGDGTRLSIL.

Notes on this clonotype: Being one base from a much bigger clone, this may be a read error. The V call is TRBV18, the J call TRBJ1-3, with 9 bases lining up with TRBD1. CDR3 length: 16 amino acids. The germline V gene has CDR1 KGHSH and CDR2 LQKENI. The V and J ends lost 4 bases and 0 bases, in that order; junction bases with no gene match: 4. CDR3 bases: TGTGCCAGCTCACGACAGGGGGGATCCTCTGGAAACACCATATATTTT. Protein product: CASSRQGGSSGNTIYF.

This clonotype was seen repeatedly, ten times or more. The chain recombines TRBV3-1 with TRBJ2-5, with 8 nucleotides matching TRBD2. This CDR3 has 15 residues. V dropped 4 bases and J dropped 9; count of bases not matched to a gene: 13. Per germline, CDR1 LGHDT and CDR2 YNNKEL (reference sequence). In DNA form, the CDR3 reads TGTGCCAGCAGCCCCGACCCGGGCTCCGGGGGGGCCCAGTACTTC. Amino acids: CASSPDPGSGGAQYF.

This clonotype has just a few counts. V and J are TRBV5-4 and TRBJ2-1, with D perhaps matching TRBD2 (5 bases). The CDR3 has 12 residues. Trimming stripped 4 bases from V and 11 bases from J, with 13 bases between. Germline CDR1 reads SGHNT; CDR2 reads YYREEE (reference sequence). CDR3 DNA sequence: TGTGCCAGCAGCGATAGGACTGGAAAGCAGTTCTTC. Translated, it gives CASSDRTGKQFF.

Turning to this clonotype: With a much larger clone just one base away, this may be a read error. This chain connects TRBV24-1 to TRBJ2-7; D could derive from TRBD1 or TRBD2 (5 bases each). In germline, CDR1 is KGHDR, CDR2 SFDVKD. The CDR3 is made up of 16 amino acids. V lost 2 bases and J lost 0, with 13 bases in between. Written as DNA, the CDR3 is TGTGCCACCAGTGATTCCCCGACAGAGGGCTCCTACGAGCAGTACTTC. Translation: CATSDSPTEGSYEQYF.

This clonotype was picked up many times. The J gene is TRBJ2-7, the V gene TRBV7-9, with D unclear. Germline CDR1 reads SEHNR; CDR2 reads FQNEAQ (reference sequence). The V gene lost 3 bases and the J gene lost 1 base, with 16 bases spanning the gap. This CDR3 is 16 amino acids long. The CDR3 protein is CASSFRFQPLSYEQYF. The DNA for the CDR3 is TGTGCCAGCAGCTTTCGGTTCCAACCACTGTCCTACGAGCAGTACTTC.